Below, 13 T cell receptor beta chains from the same sample are listed, as sequenced in a study of identical twins' blood T cells. TCRdb used MiXCR to reprocess the 5' RACE reads, holding one entry per CDR3 protein. The table shows roughly 340,000 distinct CDR3 sequences, with about 28% occurring only once. The sequencing input was PBMCs. The receptors here all came from a woman aged 18 to 49 in good health.

This chain connects TRBV20-1 to TRBJ2-5, with D possibly matching TRBD2 (5 bases). The germline V gene encodes CDR1 DFQATT and CDR2 SNEGSKA (reference sequence). V was clipped by 6 bases and J by 3 bases, with 14 bases between them. The CDR3 is made up of 13 amino acids. The CDR3 DNA follows: TGCAGTGCAAGTGGGGAGTGGAAAGAGACCCAGTACTTC. Its translation is CSASGEWKETQYF.

This clonotype was observed a handful of times. The rearrangement uses TRBV5-6 and TRBJ1-2, with D possibly TRBD1 on 6 matching bases. This CDR3 region has 13 residues. In germline, CDR1 is SGHDT, CDR2 YYEEEE. The germline V and J ends were trimmed by 7 bases and 8 bases, with 18 bases remaining between them. Here the CDR3 DNA reads TGTGCCAGCGGAGATACAGGGCTCTGGGGCTACACCTTC. Amino acids: CASGDTGLWGYTF.

This clonotype has only a few counts. The CDR3: CASRPGNANTEAFF. The DNA of the CDR3 is TGTGCCAGCAGGCCAGGGAACGCGAACACTGAAGCTTTCTTT. This chain links TRBV6-5 with TRBJ1-1; TRBD1 is a possible D gene (5 bases). Trimming pared 6 bases from V and 1 base from J, leaving 12 bases between. This CDR3 has 14 residues. Germline lookup yields CDR1 MNHEY and CDR2 SVGAGI.

Comments on this clonotype: It may be a read error: a sequence one base away is much more abundant. The genes are TRBV7-2 and TRBJ2-7; no firm D call. Germline lookup yields CDR1 SGHTA and CDR2 FQGNSA. Trimming shortened V by 2 bases and J by 2 bases, and 10 bases separated the two germline ends. This CDR3 is 14 amino acids long. For the CDR3, the DNA is TGTGCCAGCAGCTTACTGGACCGAGCCTACGAGCAGTACTTC. Translating it yields CASSLLDRAYEQYF.

This clonotype was detected a few times. CDR3 bases: TGCAGTGCTAGAGAGGCACTAGCCCCTAGCACAGATACGCAGTATTTT. It encodes CSAREALAPSTDTQYF. The chain combines TRBV20-1 with TRBJ2-3; TRBD2 might be the D (6 bases). Between the trimmed V and J ends, which lost 0 bases and 0 bases, there was a span of 13 bases. Per germline, CDR1 DFQATT and CDR2 SNEGSKA (reference sequence). The CDR3 consists of 16 residues.

This clonotype was counted only a few times. The V gene is TRBV5-1, the J gene TRBJ2-7; D is unresolved. Trimming shortened V by 0 bases and J by 6 bases, and 7 bases separated the two germline ends. CDR3 length: 12 amino acids. Germline values: CDR1 SGHRS, CDR2 YFSETQ. CDR3 region: CASSLVLGEQYF. The DNA for the CDR3 is TGCGCCAGCAGCTTGGTTTTAGGCGAGCAGTACTTC.

The chain joins TRBV7-6 to TRBJ2-1; 11 positions agree with TRBD2. The CDR3 has 17 residues. J lost 0 bases, V lost 5 bases, and 6 bases had no gene match. Germline assignment: CDR1 SGHVS and CDR2 FNYEAQ. CDR3 residues: CASSLTSGSLSYNEQFF. CDR3 bases: TGTGCCAGCAGCCTTACTAGCGGGAGCCTCTCCTACAATGAGCAGTTCTTC.

V usage is TRBV7-2 and J usage is TRBJ2-7; a possible D gene is TRBD2 (5 bases). Trimming took off 1 base at V and 3 bases at J, with 22 bases between the two ends. The CDR3 has 18 residues. Germline assignment: CDR1 SGHTA and CDR2 FQGNSA. CDR3 in DNA: TGTGCCAGCAGCTTAGGTCCTAGCTTAACCTCAATGAGCTACGAGCAGTACTTC. Translated: CASSLGPSLTSMSYEQYF.

V gene TRBV7-2 combines with J gene TRBJ2-2; D is uncertain. The CDR3 has 14 residues. Germline V gives CDR1 SGHTA, CDR2 FQGNSA. V gave up 4 bases and J gave up 6 bases, with 12 bases separating them. The CDR3 DNA reads TGTGCCAGCAGCTCCTTCGGGCAACCCGGGGAGCTGTTTTTT. Translating gives CASSSFGQPGELFF.

This clonotype has a handful of counts. The rearrangement joins TRBV20-1 to TRBJ2-7; D gene uncertain. Trimming took 3 bases from V and 3 from J, leaving 15 bases between them. Per the germline V gene, CDR1 is DFQATT and CDR2 is SNEGSKA (reference sequence). CDR3 length equals 14 residues. The CDR3 spells CSASPRVSHYEQYF. The CDR3 DNA reads as TGCAGTGCTAGCCCCCGGGTTTCCCACTACGAGCAGTACTTC.

This clonotype has just a few counts. The genes are TRBV6-1 and TRBJ2-7; D remains ambiguous. The CDR3 loop spans 12 amino acids. The V gene's germline CDR1 is MNHNS and CDR2 SASEGT. V was clipped by 8 bases and J by 1 base, with 9 bases between them. CDR3 DNA sequence: TGTGCCAGCTGGGGATCTTCCTACGAGCAGTACTTC. This gives the protein CASWGSSYEQYF.

This clonotype showed up just a few times. The rearrangement joins TRBV27 to TRBJ1-1; 9 bases match TRBD1. Germline CDR1 reads MNHEY; CDR2 reads SMNVEV (reference sequence). The V and J ends lost 7 bases and 3 bases, in that order; junction bases with no gene match: 9. This CDR3 region has 15 residues. Here the CDR3 DNA reads TGTGCCAGCATCTTAACAGGGGGCGCGTACACTGAAGCTTTCTTT. Its translation is CASILTGGAYTEAFF.

This clonotype has more than one count but fewer than ten. CDR3 in DNA: TGCAGCGTTGTGCAGAACTTTTCAGATACGCAGTATTTT. Translating gives CSVVQNFSDTQYF. This rearrangement joins TRBV29-1 to TRBJ2-3, with no clear D. Between the trimmed V and J ends, which lost 4 bases and 4 bases, there was a span of 12 bases. CDR1 and CDR2 (germline): SQVTM, ANQGSEA. The CDR3 sequence is 13 residues long.